This T cell receptor beta chain is from a study of CD8 T cells in Susac syndrome. The V end was cut by 7 bases, the J end by 1 base, with 17 bases between. The CDR3 is 16 amino acids. Germline CDR1 and CDR2: LNHDA and SQIVND (reference sequence). A quantity of roughly 0.5 to 1 ug RNA underwent reverse transcription using random hexamers. TCRdb reanalysed the immunoSEQ multiplex PCR reads using MiXCR and keeps one entry per CDR3 protein. Found here are approximately 140,000 distinct CDR3 sequences, 65% to 90% of them singletons; the top ten hold roughly 0.53%. V gene TRBV19 combines with J gene TRBJ1-5, with D perhaps matching TRBD1 (6 bases). The source of this sequence is a human donor with multiple sclerosis. Sequenced material: CD8+ T cells from PBMCs. The CDR3 spells CASTLGQGPSNQPQHF. In nucleotides, the CDR3 is TGTGCCAGTACCCTAGGGCAGGGGCCCAGCAATCAGCCCCAGCATTTT.